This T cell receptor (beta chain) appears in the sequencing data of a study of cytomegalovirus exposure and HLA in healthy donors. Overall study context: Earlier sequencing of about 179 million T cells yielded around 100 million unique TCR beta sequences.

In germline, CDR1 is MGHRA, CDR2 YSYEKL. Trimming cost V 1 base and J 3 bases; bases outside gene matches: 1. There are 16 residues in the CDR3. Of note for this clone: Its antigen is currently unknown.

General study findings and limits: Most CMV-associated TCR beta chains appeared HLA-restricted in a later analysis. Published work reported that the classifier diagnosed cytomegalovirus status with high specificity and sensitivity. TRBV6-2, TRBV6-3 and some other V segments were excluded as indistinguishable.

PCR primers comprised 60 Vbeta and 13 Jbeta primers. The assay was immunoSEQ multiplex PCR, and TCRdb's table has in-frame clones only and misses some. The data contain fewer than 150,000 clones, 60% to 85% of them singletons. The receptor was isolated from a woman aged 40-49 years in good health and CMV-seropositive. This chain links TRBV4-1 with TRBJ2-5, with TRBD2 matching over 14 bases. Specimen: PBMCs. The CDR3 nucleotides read TGCGCCAGCAGCCAAGGACTAGCGGGGGGGAAAGAGACCCAGTACTTC. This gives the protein CASSQGLAGGKETQYF.